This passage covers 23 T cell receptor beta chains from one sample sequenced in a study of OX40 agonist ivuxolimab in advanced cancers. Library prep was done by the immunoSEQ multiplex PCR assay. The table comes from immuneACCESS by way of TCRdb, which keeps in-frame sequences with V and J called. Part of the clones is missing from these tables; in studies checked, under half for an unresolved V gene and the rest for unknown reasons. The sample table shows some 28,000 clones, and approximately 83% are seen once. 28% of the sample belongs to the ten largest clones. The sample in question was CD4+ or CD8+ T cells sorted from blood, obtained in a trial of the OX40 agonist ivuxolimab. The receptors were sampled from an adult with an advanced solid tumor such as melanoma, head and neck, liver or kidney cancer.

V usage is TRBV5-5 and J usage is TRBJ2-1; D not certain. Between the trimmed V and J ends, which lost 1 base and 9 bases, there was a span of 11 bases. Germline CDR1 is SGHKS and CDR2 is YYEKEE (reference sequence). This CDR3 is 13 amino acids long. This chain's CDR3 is CASSLRAFGEQFF. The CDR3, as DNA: TGTGCCAGCAGCTTGAGGGCGTTTGGTGAGCAGTTCTTC.

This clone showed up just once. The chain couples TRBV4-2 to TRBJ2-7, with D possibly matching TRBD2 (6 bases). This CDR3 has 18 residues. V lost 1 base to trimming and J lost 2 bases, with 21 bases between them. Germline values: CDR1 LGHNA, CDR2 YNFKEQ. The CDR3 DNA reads TGTGCCAGCAGCCAAGGTGACTCCGGGACTGCCCCTACCTACGAGCAGTACTTC. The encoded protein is CASSQGDSGTAPTYEQYF.

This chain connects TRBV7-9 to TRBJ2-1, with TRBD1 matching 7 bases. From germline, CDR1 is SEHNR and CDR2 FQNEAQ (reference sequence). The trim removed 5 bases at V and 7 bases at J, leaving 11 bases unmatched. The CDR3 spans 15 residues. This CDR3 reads CASSREGAGSNEQFF. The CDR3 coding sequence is TGTGCCAGCAGCCGAGAGGGGGCCGGAAGTAATGAGCAGTTCTTC.

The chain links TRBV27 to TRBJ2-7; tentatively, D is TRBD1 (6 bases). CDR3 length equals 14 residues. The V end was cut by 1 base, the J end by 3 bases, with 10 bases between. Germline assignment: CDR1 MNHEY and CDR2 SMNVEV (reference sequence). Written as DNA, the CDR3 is TGTGCCAGCAGTTTATGGGACACCCACTACGAGCAGTACTTC. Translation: CASSLWDTHYEQYF.

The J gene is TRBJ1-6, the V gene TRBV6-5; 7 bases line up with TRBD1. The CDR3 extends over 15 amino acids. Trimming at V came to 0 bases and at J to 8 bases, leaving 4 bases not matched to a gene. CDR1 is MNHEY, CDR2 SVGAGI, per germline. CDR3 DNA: TGTGCCAGCAGTTACTCGGGCAGGGGGGATTCACCCCTCCACTTT. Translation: CASSYSGRGDSPLHF.

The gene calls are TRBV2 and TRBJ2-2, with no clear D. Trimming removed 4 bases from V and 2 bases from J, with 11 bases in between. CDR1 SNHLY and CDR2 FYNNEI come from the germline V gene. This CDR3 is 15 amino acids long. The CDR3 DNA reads TGTGCCAGCAGTGCGCCCGGCCCCAACACCGGGGAGCTGTTTTTT. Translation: CASSAPGPNTGELFF.

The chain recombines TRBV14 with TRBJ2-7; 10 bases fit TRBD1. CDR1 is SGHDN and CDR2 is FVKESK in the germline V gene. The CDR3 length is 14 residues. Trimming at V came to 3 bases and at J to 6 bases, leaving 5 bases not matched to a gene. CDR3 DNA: TGTGCCAGCAGCCAGATGGACAGGGGGGTCGAGCAGTACTTC. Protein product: CASSQMDRGVEQYF.

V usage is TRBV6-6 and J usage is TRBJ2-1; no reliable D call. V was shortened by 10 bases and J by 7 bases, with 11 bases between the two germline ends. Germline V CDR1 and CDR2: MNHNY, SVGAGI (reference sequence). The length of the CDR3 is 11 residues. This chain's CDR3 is CATVSGNEQFF. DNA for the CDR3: TGTGCCACCGTCTCAGGTAATGAGCAGTTCTTC.

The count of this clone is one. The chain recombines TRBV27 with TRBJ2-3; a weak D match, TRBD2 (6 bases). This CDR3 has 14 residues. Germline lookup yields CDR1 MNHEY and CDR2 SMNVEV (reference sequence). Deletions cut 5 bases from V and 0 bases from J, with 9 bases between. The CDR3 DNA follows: TGTGCCAGCAGTAGAGGGACTAGCACAGATACGCAGTATTTT. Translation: CASSRGTSTDTQYF.

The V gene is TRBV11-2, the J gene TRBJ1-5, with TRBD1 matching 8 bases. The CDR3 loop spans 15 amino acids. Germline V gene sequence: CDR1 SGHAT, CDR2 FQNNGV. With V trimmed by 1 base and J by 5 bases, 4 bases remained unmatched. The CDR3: CASSLGGTGHQPQHF. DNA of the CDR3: TGTGCCAGCAGCTTAGGAGGGACAGGCCATCAGCCCCAGCATTTT.

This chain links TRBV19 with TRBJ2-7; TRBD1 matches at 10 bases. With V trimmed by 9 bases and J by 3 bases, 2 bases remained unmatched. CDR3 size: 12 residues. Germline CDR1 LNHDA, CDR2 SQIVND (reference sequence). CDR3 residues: CASGTGVYEQYF. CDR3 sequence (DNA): TGTGCCAGCGGGACAGGGGTCTACGAGCAGTACTTC.

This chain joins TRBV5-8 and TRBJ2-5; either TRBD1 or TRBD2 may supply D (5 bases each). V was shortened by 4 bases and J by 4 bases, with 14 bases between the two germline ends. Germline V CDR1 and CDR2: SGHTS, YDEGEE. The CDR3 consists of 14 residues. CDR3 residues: CASSPAGTGETQYF. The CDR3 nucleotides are TGTGCCAGCAGCCCCGCCGGGACGGGAGAGACCCAGTACTTC.

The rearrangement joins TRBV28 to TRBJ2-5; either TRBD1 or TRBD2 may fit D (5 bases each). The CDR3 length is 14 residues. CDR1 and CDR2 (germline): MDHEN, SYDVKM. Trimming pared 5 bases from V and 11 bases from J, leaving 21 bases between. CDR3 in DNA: TGTGCCAGCAGTCGGTGGGACCCCAATTATGAGCAGTACTTC. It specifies CASSRWDPNYEQYF.

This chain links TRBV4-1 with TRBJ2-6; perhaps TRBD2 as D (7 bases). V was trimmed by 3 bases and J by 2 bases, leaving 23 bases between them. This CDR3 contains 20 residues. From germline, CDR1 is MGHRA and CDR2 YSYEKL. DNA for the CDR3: TGCGCCAGCAGCCATCTCTGGGGGGGCGAACCCCCCCCTGGGGCCAACGTCCTGACTTTC. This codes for CASSHLWGGEPPPGANVLTF.

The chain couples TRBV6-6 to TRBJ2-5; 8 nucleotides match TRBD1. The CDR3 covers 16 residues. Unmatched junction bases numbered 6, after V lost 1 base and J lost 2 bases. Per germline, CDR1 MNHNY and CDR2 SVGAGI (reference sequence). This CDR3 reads CASSYYNRGAQETQYF. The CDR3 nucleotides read TGTGCCAGCAGTTACTATAACAGGGGGGCGCAAGAGACCCAGTACTTC.

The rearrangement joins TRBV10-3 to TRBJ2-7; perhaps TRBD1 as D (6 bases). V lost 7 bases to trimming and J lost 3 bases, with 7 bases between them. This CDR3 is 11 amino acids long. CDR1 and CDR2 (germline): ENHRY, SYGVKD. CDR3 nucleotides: TGTGCCATCAAACAGGGCTACGAGCAGTACTTC. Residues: CAIKQGYEQYF.

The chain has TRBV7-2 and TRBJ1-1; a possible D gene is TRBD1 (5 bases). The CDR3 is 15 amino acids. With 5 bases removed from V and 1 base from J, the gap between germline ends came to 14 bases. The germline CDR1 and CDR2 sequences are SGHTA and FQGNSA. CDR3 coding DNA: TGTGCCAGCAGCCACCTACCTGGGGGGAACACTGAAGCTTTCTTT. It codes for CASSHLPGGNTEAFF.

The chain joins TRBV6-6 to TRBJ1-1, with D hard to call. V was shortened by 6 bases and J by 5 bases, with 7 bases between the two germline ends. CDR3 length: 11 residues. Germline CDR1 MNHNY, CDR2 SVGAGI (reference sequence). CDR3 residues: CASSPGTEAFF. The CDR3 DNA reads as TGTGCCAGCAGCCCGGGGACTGAAGCTTTCTTT.

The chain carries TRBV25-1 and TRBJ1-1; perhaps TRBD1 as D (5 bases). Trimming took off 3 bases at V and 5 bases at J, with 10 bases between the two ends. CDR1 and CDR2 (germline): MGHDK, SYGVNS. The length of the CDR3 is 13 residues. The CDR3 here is CASSEWGGTEAFF. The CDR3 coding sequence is TGTGCCAGCAGTGAGTGGGGGGGGACTGAAGCTTTCTTT.

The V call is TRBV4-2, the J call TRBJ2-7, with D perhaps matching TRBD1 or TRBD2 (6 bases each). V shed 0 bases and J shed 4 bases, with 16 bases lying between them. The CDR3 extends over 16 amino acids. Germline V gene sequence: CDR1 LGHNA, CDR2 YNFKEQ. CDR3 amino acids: CASSQELGGRGYEQYF. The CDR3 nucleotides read TGTGCCAGCAGCCAAGAGCTAGGGGGGCGCGGGTACGAGCAGTACTTC.

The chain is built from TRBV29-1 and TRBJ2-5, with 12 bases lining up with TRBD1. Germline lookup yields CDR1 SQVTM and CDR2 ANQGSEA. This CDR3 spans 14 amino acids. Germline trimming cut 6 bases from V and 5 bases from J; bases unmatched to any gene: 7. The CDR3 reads CSVVGTGGEETQYF. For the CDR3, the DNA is TGCAGCGTCGTCGGGACAGGGGGCGAGGAGACCCAGTACTTC.

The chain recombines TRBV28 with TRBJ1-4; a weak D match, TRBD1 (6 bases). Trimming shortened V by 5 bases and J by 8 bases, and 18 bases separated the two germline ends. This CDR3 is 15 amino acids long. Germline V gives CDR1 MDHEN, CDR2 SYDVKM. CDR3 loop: CASSPHRVVGEKLFF. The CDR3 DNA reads TGTGCCAGCAGTCCTCACAGGGTTGTCGGGGAAAAACTGTTTTTT. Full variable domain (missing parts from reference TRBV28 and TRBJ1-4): DVKVTQSSRYLVKRTGEKVFLECVQDMDHENMFWYRQDPGLGLRLIYFSYDVKMKEKGDIPEGYSVSREKKERFSLILESASTNQTSMYLCASSPHRVVGEKLFFGSGTQLSVL.

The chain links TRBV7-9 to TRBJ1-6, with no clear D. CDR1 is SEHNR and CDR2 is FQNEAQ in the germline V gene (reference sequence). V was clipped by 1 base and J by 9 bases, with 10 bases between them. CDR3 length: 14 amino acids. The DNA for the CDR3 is TGTGCCAGCAGCTTAGACCGGGGAGTTTCACCCCTCCACTTT. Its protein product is CASSLDRGVSPLHF.